This is a list of T cell receptor beta chains from one sample in a study of glioma-infiltrating T cells after dendritic cell vaccination. Sequencing was performed with immunoSEQ multiplex PCR; in TCRdb, only in-frame clones are kept and a portion is missing. The top ten hold under 7% of the sample, which has 75,000 to 100,000 clones, around three quarters seen once. The starting material was blood, obtained before dendritic cell vaccination. All receptors come from a human donor with glioblastoma. Both conserved end residues are part of each CDR3. Each record gives: clone size, D gene, J gene, V gene, CDR3 DNA, CDR3 protein. D genes are given only for firm matches. The listing skips clone size in some rows; elsewhere it reads once, few, many or a size class.

abundance: -
d_gene: -
j_gene: TRBJ2-1
v_gene: TRBV25-1
CDR3nt: TGTGCCAGCAGCTACCCGGGAACACACAATGAGCAGTTCTTC
CDR3aa: CASSYPGTHNEQFF

abundance: -
d_gene: -
j_gene: TRBJ1-2
v_gene: TRBV6-5
CDR3nt: TGTGCCAGCAGTTCCACCAGGTTCTATGGCTACACCTTC
CDR3aa: CASSSTRFYGYTF

abundance: -
d_gene: -
j_gene: TRBJ1-5
v_gene: TRBV19
CDR3nt: TGTGCCAGTAGTATAGCCGTCAATCAGCCCCAGCATTTT
CDR3aa: CASSIAVNQPQHF

abundance: -
d_gene: -
j_gene: TRBJ2-7
v_gene: TRBV20-1
CDR3nt: TGCAGTGCTAGAGTCGGCGAGCAGTACTTC
CDR3aa: CSARVGEQYF

abundance: -
d_gene: TRBD1
j_gene: TRBJ1-1
v_gene: TRBV5-1
CDR3nt: TGCGCCAGCAGCTTCTCGGGACAGGAGAACACTGAAGCTTTCTTT
CDR3aa: CASSFSGQENTEAFF

abundance: -
d_gene: -
j_gene: TRBJ1-1
v_gene: TRBV18
CDR3nt: TGTGCCAGCTCACCACAGGGGCTGGGGAACACTGAAGCTTTCTTT
CDR3aa: CASSPQGLGNTEAFF

abundance: -
d_gene: -
j_gene: TRBJ1-2
v_gene: TRBV20-1
CDR3nt: TGCAGTGCTAGTCCTTCCCGTCCCTACACCTTC
CDR3aa: CSASPSRPYTF

abundance: -
d_gene: TRBD1
j_gene: TRBJ2-7
v_gene: TRBV7-2
CDR3nt: TGTGCCAGCAGCTTAGGGGACAGGGCAATTCTAGCATCCTACGAGCAGTACTTC
CDR3aa: CASSLGDRAILASYEQYF

abundance: -
d_gene: TRBD1
j_gene: TRBJ1-6
v_gene: TRBV6-1
CDR3nt: TGTGCCAGCAGTGAATCCCAGGGGGCATATTCACCCCTCCACTTT
CDR3aa: CASSESQGAYSPLHF

abundance: -
d_gene: TRBD1
j_gene: TRBJ1-5
v_gene: TRBV15
CDR3nt: TGTGCCACCAGCCCTGACAGGGGCTGGGATCAGCCCCAGCATTTT
CDR3aa: CATSPDRGWDQPQHF

abundance: few
d_gene: -
j_gene: TRBJ1-5
v_gene: TRBV28
CDR3nt: TGTGCCAGCAGTTTAAGCCAAAGGCGGCATCAGCCCCAGCATTTT
CDR3aa: CASSLSQRRHQPQHF

abundance: -
d_gene: TRBD1
j_gene: TRBJ1-1
v_gene: TRBV18
CDR3nt: TGTGCCAGCTCATTAGATTTAGGGGGCAATGAAGCTTTCTTT
CDR3aa: CASSLDLGGNEAFF

abundance: -
d_gene: -
j_gene: TRBJ1-1
v_gene: TRBV14
CDR3nt: TGTGCCAGCAGCCCCCACTTGAACACTGAAGCTTTCTTT
CDR3aa: CASSPHLNTEAFF

abundance: -
d_gene: -
j_gene: TRBJ2-1
v_gene: TRBV4-1
CDR3nt: TGCGCCAGCAGCCAATCCGACACGACGTCCTACAATGAGCAGTTCTTC
CDR3aa: CASSQSDTTSYNEQFF

abundance: -
d_gene: -
j_gene: TRBJ1-5
v_gene: TRBV30
CDR3nt: TGTGCCTGGAGTACAGGGAACAGCCAGCCCCAGCATTTT
CDR3aa: CAWSTGNSQPQHF

abundance: -
d_gene: -
j_gene: TRBJ2-3
v_gene: TRBV14
CDR3nt: TGTGCCAGCAGTGTTACATACCCCACAGATACGCAGTATTTT
CDR3aa: CASSVTYPTDTQYF

abundance: -
d_gene: TRBD1
j_gene: TRBJ2-7
v_gene: TRBV6-1
CDR3nt: TGTGCCAGCAGCCTTACGACAGGGAACTACGAGCAGTACTTC
CDR3aa: CASSLTTGNYEQYF

abundance: -
d_gene: TRBD1
j_gene: TRBJ2-7
v_gene: TRBV10-3
CDR3nt: TGTGCCATCACCGGGACAGGGGACTCCTACGAGCAGTACTTC
CDR3aa: CAITGTGDSYEQYF

abundance: -
d_gene: TRBD1
j_gene: TRBJ1-2
v_gene: TRBV9
CDR3nt: TGTGCCAGCAGCGTTTTTCCGGGACAGGGACCCTATGGCTACACCTTC
CDR3aa: CASSVFPGQGPYGYTF

abundance: -
d_gene: TRBD2
j_gene: TRBJ2-4
v_gene: TRBV2
CDR3nt: TGTGCCAGCAGTGAATTGAGCGGGGGACCAGCCAAAAACATTCAGTACTTC
CDR3aa: CASSELSGGPAKNIQYF

abundance: -
d_gene: -
j_gene: TRBJ2-7
v_gene: TRBV11-2
CDR3nt: TGTGCCAGCAGCGTACACTACGAGCAGTACTTC
CDR3aa: CASSVHYEQYF

abundance: -
d_gene: -
j_gene: TRBJ2-5
v_gene: TRBV18
CDR3nt: TGTGCCAGCTCACCAGGGAGTTGGTCGGAGACCCAGTACTTC
CDR3aa: CASSPGSWSETQYF

abundance: -
d_gene: TRBD2
j_gene: TRBJ2-7
v_gene: TRBV7-2
CDR3nt: TGTGCCAGCAGCTCTGCAGCGGGGGGGCCTTCCTACGAGCAGTACTTC
CDR3aa: CASSSAAGGPSYEQYF

abundance: -
d_gene: -
j_gene: TRBJ2-7
v_gene: TRBV30
CDR3nt: TGTGCCTGGGGGCCGAATATCTACGAGCAGTACTTC
CDR3aa: CAWGPNIYEQYF

abundance: -
d_gene: -
j_gene: TRBJ1-2
v_gene: TRBV29-1
CDR3nt: TGCAGCGTTGGAGGATCTAACTATGGCTACACCTTC
CDR3aa: CSVGGSNYGYTF

abundance: -
d_gene: -
j_gene: TRBJ2-7
v_gene: TRBV9
CDR3nt: TGTGCCAGCAGCGTCCTAGCGACGGGTCGCAGCGAGCAGTACTTC
CDR3aa: CASSVLATGRSEQYF

abundance: -
d_gene: -
j_gene: TRBJ1-1
v_gene: TRBV6-1
CDR3nt: TGTGCCAGCAGCTTATGGGGGGGCATGAACACTGAAGCTTTCTTT
CDR3aa: CASSLWGGMNTEAFF

abundance: -
d_gene: TRBD2
j_gene: TRBJ2-1
v_gene: TRBV15
CDR3nt: TGTGCCACCAGCAGCACTAGCGGGAGCAATGAGCAGTTCTTC
CDR3aa: CATSSTSGSNEQFF

abundance: many
d_gene: -
j_gene: TRBJ1-5
v_gene: TRBV9
CDR3nt: TGTGCCAGCAGCGTCGGGGGAGGTTGGGATCAGCCCCAGCATTTT
CDR3aa: CASSVGGGWDQPQHF

abundance: -
d_gene: TRBD1
j_gene: TRBJ2-3
v_gene: TRBV5-1
CDR3nt: TGCGCCAGCACCCGGGACAGTTTTTCCCTCACAGATACGCAGTATTTT
CDR3aa: CASTRDSFSLTDTQYF

abundance: -
d_gene: -
j_gene: TRBJ1-5
v_gene: TRBV19
CDR3nt: TGTGCCAGTAGTATAGGTCAGGCCGCACCCTGGGCCCAGCATTTT
CDR3aa: CASSIGQAAPWAQHF

abundance: few
d_gene: TRBD1
j_gene: TRBJ2-1
v_gene: TRBV5-1
CDR3nt: TGCGCCAGTAGCCCCGGGACAGGGATTATGAATGAGCAGTTCTTC
CDR3aa: CASSPGTGIMNEQFF

abundance: -
d_gene: -
j_gene: TRBJ1-3
v_gene: TRBV5-6
CDR3nt: TGTGCCAGCAGCCGCAGAGGCGTTTCCGGAAACACCATATATTTT
CDR3aa: CASSRRGVSGNTIYF

abundance: few
d_gene: TRBD1
j_gene: TRBJ1-5
v_gene: TRBV10-3
CDR3nt: TGTGCCACACAATTCCAGGGGGCGCCCAGCAATCAGCCCCAGCATTTT
CDR3aa: CATQFQGAPSNQPQHF

abundance: once
d_gene: -
j_gene: TRBJ1-2
v_gene: TRBV5-4
CDR3nt: TGTGCCAGCAGCTTGGGGGCAGGGTTGGACTATGGCTACACCTTC
CDR3aa: CASSLGAGLDYGYTF

abundance: few
d_gene: -
j_gene: TRBJ1-3
v_gene: TRBV6-1
CDR3nt: TGTGCCAGCAGTCGTACAGGGCCTGGAAACACCATATATTTT
CDR3aa: CASSRTGPGNTIYF